The rows below give T cell receptor beta chains drawn from one sample of a study of blood T cells in healthy people across ages. TCRdb re-analysed the 5' RACE reads in MiXCR, keeping a single row per CDR3 protein. Of 800,000 or so distinct CDR3 sequences in the sample, about 46% were seen once. Sequencing was performed on blood. The source of these receptors is a man aged 80 or over in good health. Each CDR3 is given with its conserved first and last residue. Rows give clone size only sometimes, using once, few, many, or a class for an expanded clone.

j_gene	abundance	v_gene	CDR3aa
TRBJ2-4	.	TRBV6-2/TRBV6-3	CASSVGTGRKNIQYF
TRBJ2-7	few	TRBV12-3/TRBV12-4	CASTIGGSYEQYF
TRBJ2-7	.	TRBV14	CASSQALRAGDYEQYF
TRBJ1-4	.	TRBV18	CASSPPDRVGEKLFF
TRBJ1-4	few	TRBV5-1	CASSDVGGSAEKLFF
TRBJ2-5	.	TRBV10-1	CASSEQTSGYQETQYF
.	.	TRBV12-3/TRBV12-4	CASSSGHEQYF
TRBJ2-6	few	TRBV7-2	CASSPHNRDYQLTGANVLTF
TRBJ2-3	.	TRBV12-3/TRBV12-4	CASSSLSPDRRPDTQYF
TRBJ2-1	few	TRBV15	CATSRGGPNEQFF
TRBJ2-5	few	TRBV9	CASSVVVAGHNEQYF
TRBJ2-1	.	TRBV12-3/TRBV12-4	CASSFLTSPTHEQFF
TRBJ2-1	few	TRBV7-2	CASSLSSGSPNEQFF
TRBJ2-1	.	TRBV27	CASIYGGRDEQFF
TRBJ2-4	.	TRBV28	CAIAGENIQYF
TRBJ1-2	.	TRBV30	CAWSAENPTGGESYTF
TRBJ2-3	.	TRBV18	CASSQHADTQYF
TRBJ2-7	.	TRBV10-3	CAAGGGYEQYF
TRBJ2-2	few	TRBV20-1	CSARGINTGELFF
TRBJ2-2	.	TRBV24-1	CATRRTSTGELFF
TRBJ1-2	.	TRBV7-8	CASSLEGQNYGYTF
TRBJ2-7	.	TRBV7-7	CASSLGGRSDQSSYEQYF
TRBJ2-3	.	TRBV20-1	CSASGDATSTDTQYF
TRBJ2-7	.	TRBV27	CATSRGRRDPYEQYF
TRBJ1-1	.	TRBV6-1	CASTIDMDDTEAFF
TRBJ2-5	.	TRBV7-2	CASSSLAGGGLETQYF
TRBJ1-6	.	TRBV25-1	CASSGRGGRLHF